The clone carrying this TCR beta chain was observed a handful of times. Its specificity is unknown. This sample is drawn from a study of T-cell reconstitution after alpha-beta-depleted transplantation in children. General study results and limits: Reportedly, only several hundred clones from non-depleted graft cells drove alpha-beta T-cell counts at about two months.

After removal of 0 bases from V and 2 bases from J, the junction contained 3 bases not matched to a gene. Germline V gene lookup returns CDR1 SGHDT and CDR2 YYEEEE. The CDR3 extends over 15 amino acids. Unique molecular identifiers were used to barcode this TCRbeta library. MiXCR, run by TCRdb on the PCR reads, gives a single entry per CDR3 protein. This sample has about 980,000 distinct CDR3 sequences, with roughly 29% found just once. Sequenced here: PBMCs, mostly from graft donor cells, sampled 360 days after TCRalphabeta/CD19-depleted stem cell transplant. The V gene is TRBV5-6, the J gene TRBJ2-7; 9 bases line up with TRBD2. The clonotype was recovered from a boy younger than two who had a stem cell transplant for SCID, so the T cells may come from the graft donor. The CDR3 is CASSLVGTSPYEQYF. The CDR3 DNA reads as TGTGCCAGCAGCTTGGTTGGGACTAGCCCCTACGAGCAGTACTTC.